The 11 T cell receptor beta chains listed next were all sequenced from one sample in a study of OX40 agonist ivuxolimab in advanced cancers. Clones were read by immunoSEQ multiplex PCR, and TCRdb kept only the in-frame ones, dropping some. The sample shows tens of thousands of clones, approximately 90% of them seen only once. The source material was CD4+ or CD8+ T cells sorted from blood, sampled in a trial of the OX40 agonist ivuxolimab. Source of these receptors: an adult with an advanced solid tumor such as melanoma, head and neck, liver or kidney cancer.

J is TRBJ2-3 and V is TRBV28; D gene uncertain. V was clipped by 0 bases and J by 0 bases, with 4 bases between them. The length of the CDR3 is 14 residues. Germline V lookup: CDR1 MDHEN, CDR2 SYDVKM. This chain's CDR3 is CASSLWGSTDTQYF. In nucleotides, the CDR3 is TGTGCCAGCAGTTTATGGGGTAGCACAGATACGCAGTATTTT.

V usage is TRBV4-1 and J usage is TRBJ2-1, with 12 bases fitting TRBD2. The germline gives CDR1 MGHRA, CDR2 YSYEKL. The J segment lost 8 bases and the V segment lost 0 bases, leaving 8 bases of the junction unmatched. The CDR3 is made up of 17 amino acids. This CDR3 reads CASSQEASGRGRDEQFF. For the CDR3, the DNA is TGCGCCAGCAGCCAAGAGGCTAGCGGGAGGGGGAGGGATGAGCAGTTCTTC.

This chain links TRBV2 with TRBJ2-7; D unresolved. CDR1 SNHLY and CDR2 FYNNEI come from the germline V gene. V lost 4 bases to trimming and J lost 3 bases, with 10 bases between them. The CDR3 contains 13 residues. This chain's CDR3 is CASSALRHYEQYF. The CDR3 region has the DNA TGTGCCAGCAGTGCCCTCAGACACTACGAGCAGTACTTC.

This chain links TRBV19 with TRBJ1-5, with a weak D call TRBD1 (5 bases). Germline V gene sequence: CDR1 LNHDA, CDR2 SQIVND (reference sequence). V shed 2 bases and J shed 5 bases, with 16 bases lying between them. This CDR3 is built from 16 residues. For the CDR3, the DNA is TGTGCCAGTAGTATATCTGGCCCCGGGGCATATCAGCCCCAGCATTTT. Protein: CASSISGPGAYQPQHF.

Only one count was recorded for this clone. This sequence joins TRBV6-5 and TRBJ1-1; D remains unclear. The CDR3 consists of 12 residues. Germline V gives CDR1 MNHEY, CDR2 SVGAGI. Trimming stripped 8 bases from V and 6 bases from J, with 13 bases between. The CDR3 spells CASEPGNAEAFF. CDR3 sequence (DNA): TGTGCCAGCGAACCCGGCAACGCTGAAGCTTTCTTT.

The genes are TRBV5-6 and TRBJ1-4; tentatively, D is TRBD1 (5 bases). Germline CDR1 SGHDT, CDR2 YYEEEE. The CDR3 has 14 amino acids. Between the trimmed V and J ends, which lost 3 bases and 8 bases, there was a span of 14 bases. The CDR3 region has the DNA TGTGCCAGCAGCTACTCCGGGACCGTGGAAAAACTGTTTTTT. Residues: CASSYSGTVEKLFF.

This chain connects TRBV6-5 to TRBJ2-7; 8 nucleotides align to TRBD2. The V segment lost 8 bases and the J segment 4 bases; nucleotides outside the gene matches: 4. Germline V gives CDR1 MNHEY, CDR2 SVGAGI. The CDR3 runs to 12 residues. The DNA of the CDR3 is TGTGCCAGCCGGGAGGGGGGTTACGAGCAGTACGTC. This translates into CASREGGYEQYV.

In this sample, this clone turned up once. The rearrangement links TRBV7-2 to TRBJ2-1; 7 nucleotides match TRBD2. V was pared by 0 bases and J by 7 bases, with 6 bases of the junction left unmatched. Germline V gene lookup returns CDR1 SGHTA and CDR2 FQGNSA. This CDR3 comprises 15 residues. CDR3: CASSLAQTSRNEQFF. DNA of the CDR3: TGTGCCAGCAGCTTAGCCCAGACTAGCAGGAATGAGCAGTTCTTC.

In DNA, the CDR3 is TGTGCCAGCAGTTCCCCCCGGCGACAGGGAATGAACACTGAAGCTTTCTTT. It encodes CASSSPRRQGMNTEAFF. The genes are TRBV28 and TRBJ1-1, with 7 bases fitting TRBD1. Germline CDR1 reads MDHEN; CDR2 reads SYDVKM. J gave up 0 bases and V 4 bases, and 11 bases lay outside the gene matches. This CDR3 is built from 17 residues.

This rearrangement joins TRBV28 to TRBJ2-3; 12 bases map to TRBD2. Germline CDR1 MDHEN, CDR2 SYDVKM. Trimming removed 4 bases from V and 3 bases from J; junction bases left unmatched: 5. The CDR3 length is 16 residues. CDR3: CASSSLAGGTTDTQYF. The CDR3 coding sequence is TGTGCCAGCAGTTCCCTAGCGGGAGGGACAACAGATACGCAGTATTTT.

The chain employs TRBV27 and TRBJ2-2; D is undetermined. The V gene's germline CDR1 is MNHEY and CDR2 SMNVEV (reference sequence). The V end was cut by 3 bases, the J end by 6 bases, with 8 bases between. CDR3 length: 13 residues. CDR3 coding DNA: TGTGCCAGCAGTTTCACGGATCCCGGGGAGCTGTTTTTT. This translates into CASSFTDPGELFF.